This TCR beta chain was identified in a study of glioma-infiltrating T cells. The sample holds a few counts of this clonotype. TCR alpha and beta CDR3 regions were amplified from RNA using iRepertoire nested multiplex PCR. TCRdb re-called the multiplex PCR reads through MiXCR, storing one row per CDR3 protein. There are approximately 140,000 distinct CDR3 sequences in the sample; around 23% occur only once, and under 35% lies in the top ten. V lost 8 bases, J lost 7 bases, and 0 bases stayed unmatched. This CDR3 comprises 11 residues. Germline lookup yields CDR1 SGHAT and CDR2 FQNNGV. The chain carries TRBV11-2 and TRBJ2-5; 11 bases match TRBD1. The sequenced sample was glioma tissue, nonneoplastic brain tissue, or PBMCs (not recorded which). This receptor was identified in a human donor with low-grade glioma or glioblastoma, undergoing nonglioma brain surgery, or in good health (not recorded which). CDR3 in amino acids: CASGQGATQYF. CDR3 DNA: TGTGCCAGCGGACAGGGGGCGACCCAGTACTTC.